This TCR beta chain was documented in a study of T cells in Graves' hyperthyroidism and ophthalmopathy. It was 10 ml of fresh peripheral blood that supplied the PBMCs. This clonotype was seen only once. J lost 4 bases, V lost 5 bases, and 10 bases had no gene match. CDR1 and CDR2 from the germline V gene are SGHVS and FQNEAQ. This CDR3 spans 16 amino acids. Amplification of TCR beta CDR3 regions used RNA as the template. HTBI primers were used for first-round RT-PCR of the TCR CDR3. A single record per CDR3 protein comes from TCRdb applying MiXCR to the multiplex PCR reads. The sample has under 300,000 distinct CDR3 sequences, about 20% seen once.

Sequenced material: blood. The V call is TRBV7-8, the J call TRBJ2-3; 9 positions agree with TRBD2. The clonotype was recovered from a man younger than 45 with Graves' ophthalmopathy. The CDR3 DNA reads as TGTGCCAGCAGCCCCAGGGGTAGCGGGAGTCCAGATACGCAGTATTTT. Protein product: CASSPRGSGSPDTQYF.